Here is one T cell receptor (beta chain) with its context. This clone's antigen is unknown. No much larger clone is present one base from it, and per-base qualities are unavailable. The cohort was made up of under 800 healthy bone marrow donors. At the time of sampling, all cohort members were nominally healthy, though unrecorded immune exposures were likely present. The donor tested CMV seronegative, placing the donor among the 350 or so seronegative members of the cohort. A peripheral blood sample was provided by each donor, and peripheral blood mononuclear cells were used for TCR beta sequencing. Genomic DNA was extracted from the blood cell samples with the Qiagen DNeasy Blood Extraction Kit. The library was obtained by the immunoSEQ multiplex PCR assay. For the multiplex PCR, a mixture combining 60 forward primers for TCR Vbeta segments and 13 reverse primers for TCR Jbeta segments was used. Amplification of the CDR3 region of rearranged TCR beta genes was performed with a multiplex PCR assay on genomic DNA. On the Illumina HiSeq System, the amplified TCR beta libraries were sequenced as 87-base-pair reads. As for the authors' bioinformatics: Across the 500 to 700 repertoires, a later analysis counted 78 million or so unique TCR beta chains, around 11 million of which were shared by at least two donors. To remove PCR and sequencing errors, raw reads were error-corrected and collapsed into unique sequences using a nearest-neighbor algorithm that merged closely related sequences. Alignment of CDR3 sequences to IMGT reference sequences was used to assign V, D and J gene segments. Each retained sequence needed at least a six-nucleotide match to both a V gene segment and a J gene segment. A rearrangement was called productive if the CDR3 had no stop codons and remained in frame with V and J, and every other rearrangement was called non-productive. Following IMGT convention, CDR3 was defined as the stretch from the second conserved V-encoded cysteine up to the conserved J-encoded phenylalanine. The earlier analysis of 550 to 650 of the donors excluded any sequence lacking an unambiguous match to a single V gene segment. In an earlier analysis of roughly 500 of the donors, V segments were called functional above 56.7% productive rearrangements and were called segregating when the between-donor standard deviation exceeded 5%. A statistical classification framework was built to diagnose cytomegalovirus status from the catalog of TCR beta chain sequences. A later analysis assigned V and J genes by comparing TCR nucleotide sequences with IMGT/GENE-DB human TR gene sequences. A later analysis assigned CDR3 sequences and most-parsimonious VDJ recombination scenarios with the TCRdist pipeline. In a later analysis, each TCR beta chain was defined by its CDR3 amino acid sequence together with its V-gene family, and reads without a unique V-gene family were excluded. A later analysis removed roughly 590 highly shared, low-generation-probability nucleotide sequences to deal with suspected cross-contamination and a sequencing artifact. A later analysis calculated a clonal expansion index for each public chain from normalized within-repertoire ranks of inferred template counts. Generation probabilities in a later analysis came from a VDJ recombination model fitted to out-of-frame rearrangements, and those results were checked against IGoR. In a later analysis, hypergeometric tests were used to score TCR-TCR, TCR-HLA and TCR-CMV co-occurrence, with a repertoire-size bias correction applied to TCR pairs. In a later analysis, false discovery rates were estimated by permuting HLA or CMV assignments 20 times. In a later analysis, co-occurring TCRs were grouped using DBSCAN, with TCRdist sequence similarity added in when clustering inside HLA-allele-positive subsets. Repertoires with fewer than 30,000 or more than 120,000 public chains were left out of co-occurrence clustering, as were a handful of repertoires with anomalous nucleotide sharing. Imported from immuneACCESS, the table was reduced by TCRdb to in-frame sequences with V and J called. These copies leave out some clones; in studies compared against another copy, an unresolved V gene accounts for under half, and the cause of the remainder is not known. D and trimming come from the DNA, and the V and J calls and clone size come from that table. The sample data list 200,000 or so clones, and roughly four fifths of these were observed just once. The ten most abundant clones make up roughly 0.1% of the sample.

This sample is drawn from a study of cytomegalovirus exposure and HLA in healthy donors (TCRdb year 2017). For context, the study as a whole: In an earlier analysis of several hundred of the donors, 276 Gb of sequence data and some 100 million unique TCR beta sequences from roughly 180 million T cells were reported. Roughly 320 gigabases of sequencing data and approximately 91 million unique TCR sequences made up an early release that covered approximately 620 HLA-typed donors. Of the roughly 400 genotyped donors, approximately 83% fell in the genetic ancestry cluster associated with self-reported Caucasian donors. The study was designed to test whether signatures of past pathogen exposure could be identified by cataloging public T cell receptors. The study used immunosequencing to profile the T cell repertoires of some 600 subjects and linked those repertoires to cytomegalovirus serostatus. Along with the approximately 700-subject first cohort, a separate validation cohort of around 120 different subjects was used. To predict cytomegalovirus infection status, the study combined high-throughput TCR immunosequencing, statistical association of individual TCRs with disease status, and machine learning. A later analysis re-examined previously published TCR beta repertoires from more than 650 donors and added high-resolution HLA genotyping to investigate patterns of TCR occurrence. Rather than drawing on any new phenotypic data, the later analysis identified candidate immune exposures from TCR beta sequences and the way those sequences occurred across donors. To decide whether each TCR beta V gene segment behaved as functional or pseudogenic, an earlier analysis of approximately 590 of the donors relied on high-throughput TCR beta sequencing. Donor age, sex, ethnicity and CMV serostatus were collected together with the repertoire data. Genome-wide SNP genotypes for about 65% of the roughly 700 donors were used in a later genetic analysis, which treated that subset as a discovery cohort. Every discovery cohort repertoire had been produced on one sequencing platform. HLA typing included class I and class II loci at four-digit resolution. Typing coverage varied by locus: roughly 620-640 donors for A, B, C, DRB1 and DQB1; some 520 for DQA1; around 610 for DPA1; about 450 for DPB1. Four to six DR-DQ haplotypes were handled as single units for association and clustering, since linkage in the cohort was strong. Among about 390 genotyped donors of the cohort, an average of around 240,000 unique TCR beta nucleotide sequences were sequenced per donor, roughly a sixth of them non-productive.

What the authors observed across the whole study: At a false discovery rate of 0.05, a later analysis linked under 20,000 TCR beta sequences to specific HLA alleles. A cluster of highly shared sequence variants was judged likely to be a technical artifact of the sequencing pipeline. In both the original and validation cohorts, the classifier was reported to diagnose cytomegalovirus status with high specificity and sensitivity. A later analysis found that TCR association rates varied across HLA loci, with DRB1 alleles showing the most associated TCRs and HLA-C alleles the fewest. In a later analysis, most CMV-associated TCR beta chains were found to appear HLA-restricted, with HLA associations seemingly driven largely by CMV exposure. In vitro tests confirmed that a few of the cytomegalovirus-associated TCR beta chains recognize cytomegalovirus antigens. Because counts were too low, seventeen rarely observed V segments, including chromosome 9 orphons, were left out of the earlier analysis of a few hundred of the donors. A total of 150 to 200 TCR beta chains were listed by the study as associated with cytomegalovirus. The cohort was sequenced for TCR beta chains only, and without alpha or paired-chain data the features that could be detected were limited. A later analysis reported that several top co-occurrence clusters appeared linked to parvovirus B19, influenza, CMV and Epstein-Barr virus. The only immune exposure information available for the cohort was CMV serostatus. A further reported finding was that TCR beta sequences accurately predicted the HLA-A and HLA-B alleles for most subjects in the first cohort. When HLA alleles, especially DR and DQ, strongly co-occurred, TCR associations were difficult to assign to individual alleles. A later genetic analysis reported fewer N-insertions in productive TCRs among donors in an Asian-associated ancestry cluster than the approximately 670-donor mean. Across donors, most TCR sequences were observed very rarely, whereas some public TCRs were present in many individuals. V-gene and J-gene trimming of TCR beta chains was associated with a missense DCLRE1C variant in a later genetic analysis, and the association was replicated in an independent cohort. Presence/absence analyses assumed roughly uniform sequencing depth across donors, an assumption that may not hold. A later analysis found that HLA-associated TCR beta chains were more clonally expanded and had lower generation probabilities than equally common non-associated chains. Because HLA typing was missing for some donors at each locus, association tests included only the typed subset. Linkage disequilibrium might explain the correlated functional status among segregating V segments, but an unknown experimental factor could not be ruled out. In an earlier analysis of 587 of the donors, most TCR beta V segments appeared in productive rearrangements about 90% or about 30% of the time, broadly matching IMGT annotations. It was suggested by the authors that the approach could potentially be generalized to other disease states and immunological phenotypes.

The source of this sequence is a boy between 2 and 10 years old in good health and CMV-seronegative. Sequences were obtained from PBMCs.

The nucleotide sequence is TGTGCCAGCAGCAACCGACAGCTATCTCCTATGGGGGGCTACACCTTC. Protein translation: CASSNRQLSPMGGYTF. Rearrangement joined TRBV21-1 to TRBJ1-2; the D call in the table, TRBD1, was not verified against the DNA. TRBV21-1 is flagged as a pseudogene. From the cysteine through the phenylalanine, the CDR3 covers 16 amino acids. Of all the DNA, just the CDR3 is kept, 48 bases in frame from base 1.